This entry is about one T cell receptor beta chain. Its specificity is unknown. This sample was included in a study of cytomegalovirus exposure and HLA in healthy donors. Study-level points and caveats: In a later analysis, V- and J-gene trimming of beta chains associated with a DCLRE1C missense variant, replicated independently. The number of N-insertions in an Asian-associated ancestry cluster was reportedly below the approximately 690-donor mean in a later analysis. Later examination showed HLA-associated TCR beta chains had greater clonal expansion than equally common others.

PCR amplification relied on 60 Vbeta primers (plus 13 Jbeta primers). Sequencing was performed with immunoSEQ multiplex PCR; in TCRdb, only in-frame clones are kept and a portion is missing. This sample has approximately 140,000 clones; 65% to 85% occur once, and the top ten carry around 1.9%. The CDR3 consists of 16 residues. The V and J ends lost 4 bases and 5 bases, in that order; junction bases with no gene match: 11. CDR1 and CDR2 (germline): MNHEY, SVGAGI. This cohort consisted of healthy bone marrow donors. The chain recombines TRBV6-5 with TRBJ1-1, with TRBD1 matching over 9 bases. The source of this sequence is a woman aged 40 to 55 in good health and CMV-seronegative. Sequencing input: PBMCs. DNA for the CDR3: TGTGCCAGCAGTTTCACCTCGGGACAGGGAAGGACTGAAGCTTTCTTT. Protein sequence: CASSFTSGQGRTEAFF.